This TCR beta chain derives from a study of chemoradiotherapy in HPV16-positive cancers. Regarding the study as a whole: Candidate HPV-specific clones and E7-related TCR motifs grew in tumor during treatment.

As to this clone: Its target is unknown.

Repeated repertoire sampling spanned the course of chemoradiotherapy. The method was immunoSEQ multiplex PCR; TCRdb's version includes in-frame clones alone and lacks a portion of them. The table includes 5,000 to 8,000 clones, 80% to 95% detected once. This CDR3 region has 14 residues. Germline CDR1 SEHNR, CDR2 FQNEAQ (reference sequence). This rearrangement joins TRBV7-9 to TRBJ2-2, with 9 bases fitting TRBD1. This TCR came from a human donor with HPV-associated anogenital cancer. This specimen consisted of blood, obtained from a patient who underwent chemoradiotherapy. CDR3 nucleotide sequence: TGTACCGACAGGGGGAACACCGACACCGGGGAGCTGTTTTTT. Translating it yields CTDRGNTDTGELFF.